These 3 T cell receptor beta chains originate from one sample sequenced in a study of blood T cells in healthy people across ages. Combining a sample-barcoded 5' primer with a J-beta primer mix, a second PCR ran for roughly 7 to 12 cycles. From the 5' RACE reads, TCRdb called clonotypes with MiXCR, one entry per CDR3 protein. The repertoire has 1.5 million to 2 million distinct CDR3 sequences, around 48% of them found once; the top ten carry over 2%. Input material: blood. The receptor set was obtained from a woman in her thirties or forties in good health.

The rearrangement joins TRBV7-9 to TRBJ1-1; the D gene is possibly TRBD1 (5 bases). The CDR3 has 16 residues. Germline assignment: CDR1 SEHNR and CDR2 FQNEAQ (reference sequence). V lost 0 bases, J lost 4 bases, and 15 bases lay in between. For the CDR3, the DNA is TGTGCCAGCAGCTTAGCCACAGCACCGGGGGGCACTGAAGCTTTCTTT. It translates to CASSLATAPGGTEAFF.

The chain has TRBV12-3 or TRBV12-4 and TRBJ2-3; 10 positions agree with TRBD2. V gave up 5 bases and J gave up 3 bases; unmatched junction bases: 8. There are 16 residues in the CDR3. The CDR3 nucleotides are TGTGCCAGCAGTCCCACGCCGGGACTAGCGACAGATACGCAGTATTTT. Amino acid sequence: CASSPTPGLATDTQYF.

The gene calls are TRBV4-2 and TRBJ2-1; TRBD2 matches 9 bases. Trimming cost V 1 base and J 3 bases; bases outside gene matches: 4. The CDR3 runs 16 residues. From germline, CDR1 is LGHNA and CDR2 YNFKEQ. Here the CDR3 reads CASSQVGTSSYNEQFF. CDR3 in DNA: TGTGCCAGCAGCCAAGTGGGGACTAGCAGCTACAATGAGCAGTTCTTC.